What follows are 23 T cell receptor beta chains derived from one specimen sequenced in a study of T-cell memory formation after mild COVID-19. TCRdb analysed the 5' RACE reads with MiXCR anew, one entry per CDR3 protein. The sample has about 240,000 distinct CDR3 sequences; approximately 10% are singletons. Sequencing was carried out using PBMCs or a T cell subset sorted from them (not recorded which). All receptors derive from a man between 18 and 35 years old who had mild COVID-19 (a few samples of this study predate the infection). Cell type and time point are not known.

A few counts support this clonotype. This chain joins TRBV6-5 and TRBJ1-5; D might be TRBD1 (5 bases). Germline V CDR1 and CDR2: MNHEY, SVGAGI. The V end lost 2 bases, the J end lost 4 bases, and 9 bases lay between the germline ends. CDR3 length equals 14 residues. DNA of the CDR3: TGTGCCAGCAGTTACACCGGGGCAAATCAGCCCCAGCATTTT. Protein sequence: CASSYTGANQPQHF.

This chain uses TRBV19 with TRBJ2-3, with a tentative D call TRBD2 (5 bases). The V and J ends lost 9 bases and 9 bases respectively, with 10 bases between them. There are 10 residues in the CDR3. Germline loops: CDR1 LNHDA, CDR2 SQIVND (reference sequence). The CDR3 is CASGERTQYF. The CDR3 coding sequence is TGTGCCAGCGGGGAGAGGACGCAGTATTTT.

The V and J genes are TRBV25-1 and TRBJ2-1, with 7 bases fitting TRBD1. The CDR3 covers 15 residues. J was trimmed by 3 bases and V by 4 bases; bases with no gene match: 6. Germline assignment: CDR1 MGHDK and CDR2 SYGVNS. CDR3 region: CASSVSGTVYNEQFF. The CDR3 DNA reads as TGTGCCAGCAGTGTCTCCGGGACAGTCTACAATGAGCAGTTCTTC.

The chain is built from TRBV2 and TRBJ2-7, with 8 bases lining up with TRBD1. CDR1 and CDR2 (germline): SNHLY, FYNNEI. V shed 8 bases and J 6 bases; nucleotides not matched to a gene: 12. The CDR3 has 14 residues. CDR3 residues: CASGDGQGVSEQYF. The CDR3 DNA reads as TGTGCCAGCGGAGACGGACAGGGCGTCAGCGAGCAGTACTTC.

This clonotype has more than one count but fewer than ten. The V and J genes are TRBV5-1 and TRBJ1-1, with a possible D match to TRBD1 (5 bases). The length of the CDR3 is 16 residues. Trimming removed 4 bases from V and 1 base from J, with 17 bases in between. Germline V gene sequence: CDR1 SGHRS, CDR2 YFSETQ. This CDR3 reads CASSTTPDSWNTEAFF. The CDR3 DNA is TGCGCCAGCAGCACCACGCCCGACAGTTGGAACACTGAAGCTTTCTTT.

The V and J genes are TRBV30 and TRBJ2-3, with TRBD2 matching over 11 bases. After removal of 1 base from V and 4 bases from J, the junction contained 4 bases not matched to a gene. The CDR3 consists of 15 residues. Germline V lookup: CDR1 GTSNPN, CDR2 SVGIG (reference sequence). CDR3 DNA: TGTGCCTGGAGTGGACTAGCGGGGACGCCAGATACGCAGTATTTT. As protein: CAWSGLAGTPDTQYF.

The chain carries TRBV20-1 and TRBJ2-3; D is perhaps TRBD1 or TRBD2 (5 bases each). The CDR3 loop spans 14 amino acids. Per germline, CDR1 DFQATT and CDR2 SNEGSKA (reference sequence). V lost 6 bases and J 0 bases, leaving 13 bases between the germline ends. CDR3 sequence (DNA): TGCAGTGCGGGACCGCCTTCTAGCACAGATACGCAGTATTTT. Encoded protein: CSAGPPSSTDTQYF.

The rearrangement links TRBV2 to TRBJ1-3, with TRBD1 as a possible D gene (5 bases). The CDR3 contains 12 residues. The germline CDR1 and CDR2 sequences are SNHLY and FYNNEI. V was trimmed by 9 bases and J by 1 base, leaving 7 bases between them. CDR3 protein: CARKGSGNTIYF. The CDR3 DNA sequence: TGTGCCAGAAAGGGGTCTGGAAACACCATATATTTT.

For this clonotype: Relative to the germline gene, one junction end is altered; a read error may explain this. V is TRBV9 and J is TRBJ1-2; D unclear. Germline V gene lookup returns CDR1 SGDLS and CDR2 YYNGEE. The CDR3 runs to 16 residues. In DNA, the CDR3 is TGTGCCAGAAGCGTAGTTCTGGGTGGAAGGTCGGGTGGCTACACCTTC. This encodes CARSVVLGGRSGGYTF.

The chain employs TRBV6-1 and TRBJ1-6; no reliable D call. Germline CDR1 and CDR2: MNHNS and SASEGT. V was cut by 0 bases and J by 10 bases, with 13 bases left in between. This CDR3 is built from 15 residues. For the CDR3, the DNA is TGTGCCAGCAGTGAAGCTCTAGCGTGGGAGTCACCCCTCCACTTT. Translation gives CASSEALAWESPLHF.

The table lists this clonotype with many counts. In nucleotides, the CDR3 is TGTGCCACCAGTGATTTAGGCAGGCCCCAGCATTTT. Residues: CATSDLGRPQHF. This sequence joins TRBV24-1 and TRBJ1-5; D gene ambiguous. CDR3 length: 12 amino acids. The V end lost 1 base, the J end lost 9 bases, and 6 bases lay between the germline ends. Germline CDR1 KGHDR, CDR2 SFDVKD.

This clonotype was seen more than once but under ten times. The rearrangement joins TRBV14 to TRBJ2-3; 7 bases fit TRBD1. The ends lost 0 bases at V and 3 bases at J; junction bases unmatched: 6. The CDR3 has 16 amino acids. Germline assignment: CDR1 SGHDN and CDR2 FVKESK. CDR3 DNA sequence: TGTGCCAGCAGCCAAGATAAGGGGACAGTGACAGATACGCAGTATTTT. Protein: CASSQDKGTVTDTQYF.

V and J are TRBV12-3 or TRBV12-4 and TRBJ2-5, with D possibly matching TRBD1 (6 bases). The CDR3 is 14 residues long. Trimming removed 6 bases at V and 5 bases at J, with 16 bases between. The CDR3 coding sequence is TGTGCCAGCAGCGACAGGTGGGTCAGTGAGACCCAGTACTTC. Translated, it gives CASSDRWVSETQYF.

This clonotype came up a few times. The V gene is TRBV7-2, the J gene TRBJ1-1, with TRBD1 matching over 7 bases. Germline CDR1 and CDR2: SGHTA and FQGNSA. Trimming at V came to 6 bases and at J to 6 bases, leaving 13 bases not matched to a gene. CDR3 size: 15 residues. The CDR3 DNA is TGTGCCAGCAGACAAAACCGGGACAGAGGGGCTGAAGCTTTCTTT. Translating gives CASRQNRDRGAEAFF.

This rearrangement joins TRBV2 to TRBJ2-7, with 8 bases lining up with TRBD2. V was pared by 4 bases and J by 7 bases, with 12 bases of the junction left unmatched. The CDR3 length is 15 residues. Germline assignment: CDR1 SNHLY and CDR2 FYNNEI. The CDR3 here is CASSVNGGAVEEQYF. In DNA, the CDR3 is TGTGCCAGCAGTGTAAACGGGGGGGCCGTGGAAGAGCAGTACTTC.

This clonotype was recorded a few times. The CDR3 region has the DNA TGCGCCAGCAGCCAAGGAACAGGTCCGGGTGGCTACACCTTC. Its protein product is CASSQGTGPGGYTF. The chain couples TRBV4-3 to TRBJ1-2; D is possibly TRBD1 (5 bases). CDR3 length: 14 amino acids. CDR1 LGHNA and CDR2 YSLEER come from the germline V gene. The germline V and J ends were trimmed by 1 base and 7 bases, with 13 bases remaining between them.

This clonotype was counted between two and nine times. This chain links TRBV5-1 with TRBJ1-2; no clear D gene. Germline CDR1 reads SGHRS; CDR2 reads YFSETQ. The V gene lost 0 bases and the J gene lost 4 bases, with 16 bases spanning the gap. The CDR3 contains 16 residues. The CDR3 DNA reads as TGCGCCAGCAGCTTGGGGGCAGGAGGCCTACTCTATGGCTACACCTTC. Amino acid sequence: CASSLGAGGLLYGYTF.

This chain joins TRBV19 and TRBJ2-1; TRBD1 aligns across 7 bases. Per germline, CDR1 LNHDA and CDR2 SQIVND (reference sequence). V was pared by 6 bases and J by 6 bases, with 5 bases of the junction left unmatched. The CDR3 extends over 13 amino acids. CDR3 loop: CASRRGRGNEQFF. The CDR3 DNA is TGTGCCAGTAGAAGGGGGCGAGGCAATGAGCAGTTCTTC. The full variable domain, with the rest looked up from reference TRBV19 and TRBJ2-1, is DGGITQSPKYLFRKEGQNVTLSCEQNLNHDAMYWYRQDPGQGLRLIYYSQIVNDFQKGDIAEGYSVSREKKESFPLTVTSAQKNPTAFYLCASRRGRGNEQFFGPGTRLTVL.

This clonotype occurred many times. The CDR3 protein is CASKQQGGSYEQYF. The CDR3 DNA sequence: TGTGCCAGCAAACAACAGGGGGGCTCCTACGAGCAGTACTTC. The J gene is TRBJ2-7, the V gene TRBV7-9; 8 bases line up with TRBD1. CDR1 SEHNR and CDR2 FQNEAQ come from the germline V gene (reference sequence). Losses at the gene ends were 7 bases for V and 0 bases for J; bases not matched to a gene: 5. The CDR3 length is 14 residues.

This chain links TRBV14 with TRBJ2-1; unclear D gene. The ends were cut back, 4 bases at V and 3 bases at J, with 13 bases in the middle. Germline V gene sequence: CDR1 SGHDN, CDR2 FVKESK. The CDR3 runs 15 residues. The CDR3: CASSLLHPLYNEQFF. In DNA form, the CDR3 reads TGTGCCAGCAGCCTCCTGCACCCCCTCTACAATGAGCAGTTCTTC.

This clonotype has a count of ten or more. This chain links TRBV5-1 with TRBJ2-2; D call uncertain. Per germline, CDR1 SGHRS and CDR2 YFSETQ. Trimming removed 2 bases at V and 1 base at J, with 6 bases between. The length of the CDR3 is 14 residues. The CDR3 DNA follows: TGCGCCAGCAGCTTCGCCAAGAACACCGGGGAGCTGTTTTTT. Translated, it gives CASSFAKNTGELFF.

The J gene is TRBJ2-5, the V gene TRBV15; D may be TRBD2 (5 bases). Trimming left V 1 base short and J 5 bases short, with 20 bases between. This CDR3 region has 17 residues. Germline lookup yields CDR1 LNHNV and CDR2 YYDKDF (reference sequence). CDR3 DNA: TGTGCCACCAGCAGAGCGAAAACAAGCCCGAGGGCCGAGACCCAGTACTTC. Its translation is CATSRAKTSPRAETQYF.

This clonotype was detected only a few times. The chain recombines TRBV27 with TRBJ2-4; a possible D gene is TRBD2 (6 bases). Trimming pared 4 bases from V and 4 bases from J, leaving 14 bases between. The germline gives CDR1 MNHEY, CDR2 SMNVEV (reference sequence). This CDR3 is built from 15 residues. This CDR3 reads CASSSGEQAKNIQYF. CDR3 nucleotides: TGTGCCAGCAGTTCGGGGGAACAGGCGAAAAACATTCAGTACTTC.